The 27 T cell receptor beta chains below come from one sample, sequenced in a study of blood T cell repertoires in COVID-19. The method was immunoSEQ multiplex PCR; TCRdb's version includes in-frame clones alone and lacks a portion of them. The sample has 250,000 to 350,000 clones; roughly 90% are singletons. The sequenced sample was peripheral blood. These receptors were obtained from a woman aged 30 to 39 with COVID-19, enrolled during active disease.

The chain combines TRBV28 with TRBJ2-1; D is possibly TRBD1 (5 bases). Trimming took off 6 bases at V and 7 bases at J, with 19 bases between the two ends. The germline V gene has CDR1 MDHEN and CDR2 SYDVKM. The CDR3 extends over 15 amino acids. CDR3 in amino acids: CASSRDQGPRNEQFF. The CDR3 DNA is TGTGCCAGCAGCCGCGACCAGGGTCCTCGGAATGAGCAGTTCTTC.

The V and J genes are TRBV25-1 and TRBJ1-3; D might be TRBD1 (5 bases). The germline gives CDR1 MGHDK, CDR2 SYGVNS. The CDR3 consists of 16 residues. Trimming took 0 bases from V and 5 from J, leaving 14 bases between them. CDR3 sequence (DNA): TGTGCCAGCAGTGAATATCCGCGGGGGAAGCGAAACACCATATATTTT. Translation: CASSEYPRGKRNTIYF.

DNA of the CDR3: TGTGCCAGCAGCTTACAGGGAGGGATGGGCACTGAAGCTTTCTTT. It yields the protein CASSLQGGMGTEAFF. This chain links TRBV7-9 with TRBJ1-1; D might be TRBD1 (5 bases). The length of the CDR3 is 15 residues. CDR1 and CDR2 (germline): SEHNR, FQNEAQ (reference sequence). V was trimmed by 2 bases and J by 4 bases, leaving 14 bases between them.

The chain is built from TRBV12-3 or TRBV12-4 and TRBJ1-1; the D gene is possibly TRBD1 (5 bases). The CDR3 sequence is 13 residues long. The V gene lost 6 bases and the J gene lost 5 bases, with 13 bases spanning the gap. The CDR3 coding sequence is TGTGCCAGCAGCGGGGGTTTGGGGACTGAAGCTTTCTTT. It is translated as CASSGGLGTEAFF.

The chain joins TRBV12-5 to TRBJ1-1, with D tentatively TRBD1 (6 bases). The CDR3 extends over 15 amino acids. Per germline, CDR1 LGHNT and CDR2 FRNRAP. Trimming took 4 bases from V and 0 from J, leaving 12 bases between them. The CDR3 DNA is TGTGCTAGTGGTTCCTCCGGGACATTGAACACTGAAGCTTTCTTT. Its translation is CASGSSGTLNTEAFF.

The chain links TRBV15 to TRBJ1-5; possible D gene TRBD1, 5 bases. From germline, CDR1 is LNHNV and CDR2 YYDKDF (reference sequence). V dropped 5 bases and J dropped 2 bases, with 16 bases sitting between them. The CDR3 has 16 residues. CDR3 region: CATSSWSQGGNQPQHF. CDR3 nucleotides: TGTGCCACCAGCTCCTGGTCGCAGGGCGGCAATCAGCCCCAGCATTTT.

This clone was picked up a small number of times. The V and J genes are TRBV4-2 and TRBJ2-7, with 9 bases that match TRBD2. The V gene end was trimmed by 6 bases and the J gene end by 0 bases; junction bases not matched to a gene: 6. This CDR3 contains 15 residues. CDR1 is LGHNA, CDR2 YNFKEQ, per germline. CDR3: CASSKTSGSSYEQYF. The CDR3 DNA reads TGTGCCAGCAGTAAGACTAGCGGAAGCTCCTACGAGCAGTACTTC.

This rearrangement joins TRBV2 to TRBJ2-7; 12 bases fit TRBD2. Germline V CDR1 and CDR2: SNHLY, FYNNEI. The CDR3 has 15 residues. V lost 1 base, J lost 6 bases, and 4 bases stayed unmatched. The CDR3 here is CASSEGLAGAPEQYF. In DNA, the CDR3 is TGTGCCAGCAGTGAAGGACTAGCGGGAGCCCCCGAGCAGTACTTC.

The J gene is TRBJ2-7, the V gene TRBV5-5; D is unclear. The CDR3 has 11 residues. Between the trimmed V and J ends, which lost 4 bases and 3 bases, there was a span of 5 bases. Germline CDR1 SGHKS, CDR2 YYEKEE (reference sequence). For the CDR3, the DNA is TGTGCCAGCAGCCCAGGCTACGAGCAGTACTTC. This gives the protein CASSPGYEQYF. The variable domain in full, completed from reference TRBV5-5 and TRBJ2-7, reads DAGVTQSPTHLIKTRGQQVTLRCSPISGHKSVSWYQQVLGQGPQFIFQYYEKEERGRGNFPDRFSARQFPNYSSELNVNALLLGDSALYLCASSPGYEQYFGPGTRLTVT.

V gene TRBV4-3 combines with J gene TRBJ1-2, with TRBD1 as a possible D gene (5 bases). CDR1 is LGHNA, CDR2 YSLEER, per germline. The CDR3 loop spans 15 amino acids. V was cut by 0 bases and J by 3 bases, with 11 bases left in between. CDR3 bases: TGCGCCAGCAGCCAAGAAACCCGGGGGGACTATGGCTACACCTTC. Encoded protein: CASSQETRGDYGYTF.

J is TRBJ1-1 and V is TRBV5-1, with unresolved D. CDR3 length: 13 residues. The V gene lost 5 bases and the J gene lost 0 bases, with 8 bases spanning the gap. Germline-derived CDR1 and CDR2 are SGHRS and YFSETQ. The CDR3 bases are TGCGCCAGCAGTGACAATCTGAACACTGAAGCTTTCTTT. This encodes CASSDNLNTEAFF.

A few counts support this clone. This chain connects TRBV28 to TRBJ2-2, with TRBD1 matching over 8 bases. The germline CDR1 and CDR2 sequences are MDHEN and SYDVKM. This CDR3 is 16 amino acids long. Trimming took 1 base from V and 5 from J; bases not matched to a gene: 6. CDR3 protein: CASSLLQGAGTGELFF. The CDR3 DNA follows: TGTGCCAGCAGTTTATTGCAGGGGGCAGGGACCGGGGAGCTGTTTTTT.

The rearrangement joins TRBV19 to TRBJ2-1, with D tentatively TRBD2 (6 bases). The CDR3 extends over 15 amino acids. The V end was cut by 8 bases, the J end by 3 bases, with 17 bases between. The germline V gene has CDR1 LNHDA and CDR2 SQIVND (reference sequence). The CDR3 here is CASHWFSGDYNEQFF. For the CDR3, the DNA is TGTGCCAGTCACTGGTTTAGCGGAGACTACAATGAGCAGTTCTTC.

The CDR3 DNA follows: TGTGCCAGCAGCACTAGGATTGGCTACAATGAGCAGTTCTTC. Its translation: CASSTRIGYNEQFF. V gene TRBV11-2 combines with J gene TRBJ2-1; possibly TRBD2 for D (5 bases). CDR1 is SGHAT, CDR2 FQNNGV, per germline. The ends were cut back, 5 bases at V and 3 bases at J, with 11 bases in the middle. CDR3 length: 14 amino acids.

The chain has TRBV5-1 and TRBJ2-7; 10 bases align to TRBD1. This CDR3 has 15 residues. Trimming at V came to 5 bases and at J to 6 bases, leaving 11 bases not matched to a gene. From germline, CDR1 is SGHRS and CDR2 YFSETQ. In DNA, the CDR3 is TGCGCCAGCAGACCGCCGGGACAGGGGTCGATCGAGCAGTACTTC. Its protein product is CASRPPGQGSIEQYF. Drawing the rest from reference TRBV5-1 and TRBJ2-7, the complete variable domain is KAGVTQTPRYLIKTRGQQVTLSCSPISGHRSVSWYQQTPGQGLQFLFEYFSETQRNKGNFPGRFSGRQFSNSRSEMNVSTLELGDSALYLCASRPPGQGSIEQYFGPGTRLTVT.

The chain employs TRBV18 and TRBJ1-5, with D tentatively TRBD1 (6 bases). Germline CDR1 KGHSH, CDR2 LQKENI. The V gene lost 6 bases and the J gene lost 1 base, with 13 bases spanning the gap. The length of the CDR3 is 15 residues. CDR3 amino acids: CASSFDRLSNQPQHF. In nucleotides, the CDR3 is TGTGCCAGCTCTTTCGACAGGTTAAGCAATCAGCCCCAGCATTTT.

The chain employs TRBV5-1 and TRBJ1-1; D gene uncertain. CDR1 SGHRS and CDR2 YFSETQ come from the germline V gene. V lost 4 bases and J 1 base, leaving 14 bases between the germline ends. The CDR3 is made up of 15 amino acids. The CDR3 reads CASSGTPGSNTEAFF. CDR3 bases: TGCGCCAGCAGCGGCACCCCGGGATCGAACACTGAAGCTTTCTTT.

CDR3 DNA sequence: TGTGCCAGCAGTTACGAGGGTAGGACTGAAGCTTTCTTT. As protein: CASSYEGRTEAFF. The rearrangement links TRBV6-2 or TRBV6-3 to TRBJ1-1; no reliable D call. The germline gives CDR1 MNHEY, CDR2 SVGEGT. Trimming took 2 bases from V and 5 from J, leaving 9 bases between them. The CDR3 is 13 residues long.

The CDR3: CASSPRGKANYGYTF. The CDR3 DNA reads TGTGCCAGCAGTCCCCGGGGGAAAGCTAACTATGGCTACACCTTC. This chain uses TRBV6-6 with TRBJ1-2; D is possibly TRBD1 (5 bases). CDR1 is MNHNY and CDR2 is SVGAGI in the germline V gene (reference sequence). V was shortened by 5 bases and J by 0 bases, with 13 bases between the two germline ends. There are 15 residues in the CDR3.

The chain joins TRBV6-1 to TRBJ1-5; D gene unclear. This CDR3 is built from 15 residues. The germline V and J ends were trimmed by 1 base and 4 bases, with 11 bases remaining between them. In germline, CDR1 is MNHNS, CDR2 SASEGT. The CDR3 DNA is TGTGCCAGCAGTGAAGGCCCACGGTCTAATCAGCCCCAGCATTTT. Its protein product is CASSEGPRSNQPQHF.

The chain has TRBV5-1 and TRBJ2-7; the D gene is possibly TRBD1 (5 bases). CDR3 length equals 11 residues. In germline, CDR1 is SGHRS, CDR2 YFSETQ. Trimming removed 4 bases at V and 7 bases at J, with 9 bases between. The CDR3 coding sequence is TGCGCCAGCAGCCCAGGGATTGAGCAGTACTTC. Translated: CASSPGIEQYF.

This chain connects TRBV10-3 to TRBJ2-3; no clear D gene. Trimming pared 4 bases from V and 5 bases from J, leaving 4 bases between. Per germline, CDR1 ENHRY and CDR2 SYGVKD. This CDR3 spans 11 amino acids. The chain's CDR3 is CAISGGDTQYF. DNA for the CDR3: TGTGCCATCAGTGGCGGAGATACGCAGTATTTT.

The gene calls are TRBV7-9 and TRBJ1-1, with 8 bases that match TRBD1. The CDR3 runs 15 residues. Trimming cost V 0 bases and J 1 base; bases outside gene matches: 1. The germline gives CDR1 SEHNR, CDR2 FQNEAQ (reference sequence). The CDR3 DNA is TGTGCCAGCAGCTTAGCGGGACAGGCGAACACTGAAGCTTTCTTT. This translates into CASSLAGQANTEAFF.

The chain links TRBV4-1 to TRBJ2-2; tentative D call: TRBD2 (6 bases). With 1 base removed from V and 4 bases from J, the gap between germline ends came to 16 bases. This CDR3 has 17 amino acids. Germline assignment: CDR1 MGHRA and CDR2 YSYEKL. CDR3: CASSQAPGLAGTGELFF. The CDR3, as DNA: TGCGCCAGCAGCCAAGCCCCGGGACTCGCGGGCACCGGGGAGCTGTTTTTT.

J is TRBJ2-1 and V is TRBV18; perhaps TRBD2 as D (6 bases). Trimming took off 4 bases at V and 0 bases at J, with 13 bases between the two ends. CDR1 and CDR2 from the germline V gene are KGHSH and LQKENI. This CDR3 spans 16 amino acids. CDR3 in amino acids: CASSLLAVSSYNEQFF. The CDR3 DNA sequence: TGTGCCAGCTCACTTTTAGCGGTGAGCTCCTACAATGAGCAGTTCTTC.

This chain joins TRBV6-2 or TRBV6-3 and TRBJ1-1; D may be TRBD1 (6 bases). The CDR3 is 16 residues long. Germline CDR1 is MNHEY and CDR2 is SVGEGT. Deletions cut 6 bases from V and 1 base from J, with 18 bases between. The CDR3 is CASSDPRDTKNTEAFF. DNA of the CDR3: TGTGCCAGCAGCGACCCCCGGGACACAAAGAACACTGAAGCTTTCTTT.

This sequence joins TRBV19 and TRBJ1-3, with 8 bases identical to TRBD1. In germline, CDR1 is LNHDA, CDR2 SQIVND (reference sequence). Trimming at V came to 10 bases and at J to 2 bases, leaving 10 bases not matched to a gene. This CDR3 has 15 amino acids. The CDR3 loop reads CAMSPQGAAGNTIYF. The CDR3 nucleotides read TGTGCCATGAGCCCCCAGGGGGCGGCTGGAAACACCATATATTTT.